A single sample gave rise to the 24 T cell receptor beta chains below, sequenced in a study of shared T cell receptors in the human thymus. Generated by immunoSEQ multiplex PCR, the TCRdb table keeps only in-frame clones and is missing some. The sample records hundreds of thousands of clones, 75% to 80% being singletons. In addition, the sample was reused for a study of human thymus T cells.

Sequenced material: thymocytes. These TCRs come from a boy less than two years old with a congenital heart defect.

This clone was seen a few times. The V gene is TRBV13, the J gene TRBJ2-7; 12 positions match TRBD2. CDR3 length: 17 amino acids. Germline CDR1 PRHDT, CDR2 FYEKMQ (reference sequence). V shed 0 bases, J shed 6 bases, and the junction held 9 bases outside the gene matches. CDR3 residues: CASSLGSLAGGRLEQYF. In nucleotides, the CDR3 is TGTGCCAGCAGCTTAGGCTCCCTAGCGGGAGGGCGGCTCGAGCAGTACTTC.

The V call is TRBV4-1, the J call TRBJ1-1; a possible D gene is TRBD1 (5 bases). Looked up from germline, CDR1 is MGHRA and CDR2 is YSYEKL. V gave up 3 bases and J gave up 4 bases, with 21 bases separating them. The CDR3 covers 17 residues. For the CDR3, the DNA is TGCGCCAGCAGCCAGGATCGGGGGACGCCCGGAGGCACTGAAGCTTTCTTT. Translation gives CASSQDRGTPGGTEAFF.

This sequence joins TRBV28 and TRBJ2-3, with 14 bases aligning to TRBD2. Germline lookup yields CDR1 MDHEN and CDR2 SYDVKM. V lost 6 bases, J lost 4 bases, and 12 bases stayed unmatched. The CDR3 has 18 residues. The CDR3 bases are TGTGCCAGCAGCCTGATTTGGACTAGCGGGAGGTTCGCAGATACGCAGTATTTT. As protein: CASSLIWTSGRFADTQYF.

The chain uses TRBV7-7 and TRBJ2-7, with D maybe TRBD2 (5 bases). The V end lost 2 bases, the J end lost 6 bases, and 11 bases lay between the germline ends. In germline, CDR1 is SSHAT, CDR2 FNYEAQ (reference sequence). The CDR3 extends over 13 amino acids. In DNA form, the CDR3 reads TGTGCCAGCAGCTTAAGTAACGGAGGCGAGCAGTACTTC. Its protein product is CASSLSNGGEQYF.

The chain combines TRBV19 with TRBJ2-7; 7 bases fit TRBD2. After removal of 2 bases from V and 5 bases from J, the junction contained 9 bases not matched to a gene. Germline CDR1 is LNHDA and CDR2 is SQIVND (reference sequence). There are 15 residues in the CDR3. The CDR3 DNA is TGTGCCAGTAGTATACAGGGCGGGAGTAGCCACGAGCAGTACTTC. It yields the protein CASSIQGGSSHEQYF.

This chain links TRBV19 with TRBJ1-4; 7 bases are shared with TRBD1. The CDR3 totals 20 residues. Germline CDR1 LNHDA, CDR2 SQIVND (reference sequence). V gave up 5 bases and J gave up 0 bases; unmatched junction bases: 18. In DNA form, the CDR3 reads TGTGCCAGTAGTCCTGGGACAGACAATCATCCGCAATCAACTAATGAAAAACTGTTTTTT. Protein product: CASSPGTDNHPQSTNEKLFF.

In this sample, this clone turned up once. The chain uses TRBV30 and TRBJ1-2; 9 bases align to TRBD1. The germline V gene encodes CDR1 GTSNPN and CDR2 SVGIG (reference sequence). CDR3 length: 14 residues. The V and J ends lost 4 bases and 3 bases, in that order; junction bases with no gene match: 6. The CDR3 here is CAWNTQGADYGYTF. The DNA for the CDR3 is TGTGCCTGGAATACACAGGGGGCGGACTATGGCTACACCTTC.

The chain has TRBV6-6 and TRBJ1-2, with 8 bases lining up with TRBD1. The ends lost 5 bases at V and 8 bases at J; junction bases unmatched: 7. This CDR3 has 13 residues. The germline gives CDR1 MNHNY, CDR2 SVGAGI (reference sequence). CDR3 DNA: TGTGCCAGCAGTGAGGACAGGGTGGGAGGCTACACCTTC. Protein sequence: CASSEDRVGGYTF.

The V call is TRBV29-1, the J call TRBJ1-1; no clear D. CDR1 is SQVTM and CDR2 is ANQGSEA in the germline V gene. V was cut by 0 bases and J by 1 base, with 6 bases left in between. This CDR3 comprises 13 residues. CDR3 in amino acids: CSVEDPGNTEAFF. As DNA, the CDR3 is TGCAGCGTTGAAGATCCGGGGAACACTGAAGCTTTCTTT.

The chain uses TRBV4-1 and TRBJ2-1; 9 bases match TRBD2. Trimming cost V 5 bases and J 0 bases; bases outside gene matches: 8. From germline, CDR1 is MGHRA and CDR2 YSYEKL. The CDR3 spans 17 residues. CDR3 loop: CASSETSGFYSYNEQFF. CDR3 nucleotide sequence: TGCGCCAGCAGCGAAACTAGCGGGTTCTACTCCTACAATGAGCAGTTCTTC.

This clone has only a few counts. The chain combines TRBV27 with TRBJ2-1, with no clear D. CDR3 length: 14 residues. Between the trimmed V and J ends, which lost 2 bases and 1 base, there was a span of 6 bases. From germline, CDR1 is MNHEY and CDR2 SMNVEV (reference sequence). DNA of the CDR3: TGTGCCAGCAGTTTAGGGCAGTCCTACAATGAGCAGTTCTTC. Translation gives CASSLGQSYNEQFF.

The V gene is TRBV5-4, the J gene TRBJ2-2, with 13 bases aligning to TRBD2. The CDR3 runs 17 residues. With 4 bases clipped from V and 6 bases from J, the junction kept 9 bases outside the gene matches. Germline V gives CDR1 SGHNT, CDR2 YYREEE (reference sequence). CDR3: CASSPRTSGRTAGELFF. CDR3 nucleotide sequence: TGTGCCAGCAGCCCCCGGACTAGCGGGAGAACGGCCGGGGAGCTGTTTTTT.

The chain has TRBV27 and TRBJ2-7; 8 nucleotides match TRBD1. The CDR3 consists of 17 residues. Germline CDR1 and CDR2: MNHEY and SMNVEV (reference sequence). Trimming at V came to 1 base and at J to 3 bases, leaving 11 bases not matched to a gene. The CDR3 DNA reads TGTGCCAGCAGTTTATTGGAACGGAGACAGGGGTTCTACGAGCAGTACTTC. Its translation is CASSLLERRQGFYEQYF.

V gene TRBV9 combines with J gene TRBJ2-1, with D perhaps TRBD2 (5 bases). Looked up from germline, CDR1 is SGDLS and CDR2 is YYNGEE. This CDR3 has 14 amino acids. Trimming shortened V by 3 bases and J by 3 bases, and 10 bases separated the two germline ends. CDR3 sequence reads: CASSETGLYNEQFF. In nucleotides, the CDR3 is TGTGCCAGCAGCGAGACTGGACTCTACAATGAGCAGTTCTTC.

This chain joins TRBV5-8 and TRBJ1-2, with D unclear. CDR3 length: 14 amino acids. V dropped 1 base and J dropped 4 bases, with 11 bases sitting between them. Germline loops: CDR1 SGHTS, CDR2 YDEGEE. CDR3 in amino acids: CASSLRGSAYGYTF. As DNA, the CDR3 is TGTGCCAGCAGCTTGCGGGGTTCTGCCTATGGCTACACCTTC.

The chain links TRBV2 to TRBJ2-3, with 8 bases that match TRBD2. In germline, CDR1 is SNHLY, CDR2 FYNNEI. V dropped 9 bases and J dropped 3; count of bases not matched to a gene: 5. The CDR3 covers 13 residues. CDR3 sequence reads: CARAGETTDTQYF. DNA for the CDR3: TGTGCCAGAGCGGGAGAAACTACAGATACGCAGTATTTT.

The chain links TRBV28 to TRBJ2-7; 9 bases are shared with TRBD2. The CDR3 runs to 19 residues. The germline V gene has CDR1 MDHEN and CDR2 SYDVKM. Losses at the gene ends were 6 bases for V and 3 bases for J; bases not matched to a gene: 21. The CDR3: CASSGPGAVSSGTDYEQYF. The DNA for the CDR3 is TGTGCCAGCAGCGGACCGGGGGCTGTTTCTAGCGGGACAGACTACGAGCAGTACTTC.

As DNA, the CDR3 is TGTGCCAGCTCACCTCCCGGGACAGCTACTTCTTTGGCCCTCACAGATACGCAGTATTTT. Protein: CASSPPGTATSLALTDTQYF. J is TRBJ2-3 and V is TRBV18; 7 bases align to TRBD1. Germline CDR1 is KGHSH and CDR2 is LQKENI. The CDR3 totals 20 residues. Unmatched junction bases numbered 20, after V lost 3 bases and J lost 2 bases.

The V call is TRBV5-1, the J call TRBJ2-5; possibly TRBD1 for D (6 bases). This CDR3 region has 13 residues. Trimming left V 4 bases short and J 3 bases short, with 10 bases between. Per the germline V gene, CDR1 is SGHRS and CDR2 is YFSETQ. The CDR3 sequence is CASSPRTEETQYF. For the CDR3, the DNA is TGCGCCAGCAGCCCTCGGACAGAAGAGACCCAGTACTTC. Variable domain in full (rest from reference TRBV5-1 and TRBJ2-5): KAGVTQTPRYLIKTRGQQVTLSCSPISGHRSVSWYQQTPGQGLQFLFEYFSETQRNKGNFPGRFSGRQFSNSRSEMNVSTLELGDSALYLCASSPRTEETQYFGPGTRLLVL.

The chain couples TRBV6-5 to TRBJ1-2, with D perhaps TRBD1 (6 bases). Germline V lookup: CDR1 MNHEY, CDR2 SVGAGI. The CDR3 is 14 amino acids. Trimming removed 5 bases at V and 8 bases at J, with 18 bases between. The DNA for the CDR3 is TGTGCCAGCAGTACCCCCCGCGGGGGCGAAGGCTACACCTTC. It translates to CASSTPRGGEGYTF.

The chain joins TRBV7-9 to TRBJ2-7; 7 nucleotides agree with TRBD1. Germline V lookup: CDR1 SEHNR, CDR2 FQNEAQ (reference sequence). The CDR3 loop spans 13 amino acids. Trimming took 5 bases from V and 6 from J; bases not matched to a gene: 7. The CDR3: CASSRDSYSEQYF. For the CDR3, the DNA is TGTGCCAGCAGCCGGGACAGCTACAGCGAGCAGTACTTC.

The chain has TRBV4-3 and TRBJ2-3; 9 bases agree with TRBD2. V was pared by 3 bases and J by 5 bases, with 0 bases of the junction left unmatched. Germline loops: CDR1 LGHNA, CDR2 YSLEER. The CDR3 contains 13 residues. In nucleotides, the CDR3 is TGCGCCAGCAGCCAGCGGGGGGGAGATACGCAGTATTTT. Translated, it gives CASSQRGGDTQYF.

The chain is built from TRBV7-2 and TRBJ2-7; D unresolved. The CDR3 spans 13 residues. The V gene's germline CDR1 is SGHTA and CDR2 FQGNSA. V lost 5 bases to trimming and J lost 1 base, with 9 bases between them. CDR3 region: CASSLKPSYEQYF. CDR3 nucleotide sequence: TGTGCCAGCAGCCTGAAGCCTTCCTACGAGCAGTACTTC.

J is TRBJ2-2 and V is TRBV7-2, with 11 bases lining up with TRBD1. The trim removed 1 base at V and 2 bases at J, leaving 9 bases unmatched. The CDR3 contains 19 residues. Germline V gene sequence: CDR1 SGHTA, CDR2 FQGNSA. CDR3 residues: CASSLDGGQGDSNTGELFF. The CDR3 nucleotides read TGTGCCAGCAGCTTAGACGGGGGACAGGGGGATAGTAACACCGGGGAGCTGTTTTTT.